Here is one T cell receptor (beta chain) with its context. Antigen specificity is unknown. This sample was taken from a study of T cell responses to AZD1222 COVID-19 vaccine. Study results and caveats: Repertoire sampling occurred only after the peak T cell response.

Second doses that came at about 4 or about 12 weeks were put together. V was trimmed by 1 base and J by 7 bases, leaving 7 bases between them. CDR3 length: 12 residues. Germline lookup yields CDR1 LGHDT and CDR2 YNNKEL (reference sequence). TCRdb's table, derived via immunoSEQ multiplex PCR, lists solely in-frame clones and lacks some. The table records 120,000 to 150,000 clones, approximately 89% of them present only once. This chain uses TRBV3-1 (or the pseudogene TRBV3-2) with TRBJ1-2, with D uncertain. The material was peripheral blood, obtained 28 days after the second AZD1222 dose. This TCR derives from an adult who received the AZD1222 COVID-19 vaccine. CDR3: CASSQARSGYTF. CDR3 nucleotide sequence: TGTGCCAGCAGCCAAGCCAGGTCTGGCTACACCTTC.